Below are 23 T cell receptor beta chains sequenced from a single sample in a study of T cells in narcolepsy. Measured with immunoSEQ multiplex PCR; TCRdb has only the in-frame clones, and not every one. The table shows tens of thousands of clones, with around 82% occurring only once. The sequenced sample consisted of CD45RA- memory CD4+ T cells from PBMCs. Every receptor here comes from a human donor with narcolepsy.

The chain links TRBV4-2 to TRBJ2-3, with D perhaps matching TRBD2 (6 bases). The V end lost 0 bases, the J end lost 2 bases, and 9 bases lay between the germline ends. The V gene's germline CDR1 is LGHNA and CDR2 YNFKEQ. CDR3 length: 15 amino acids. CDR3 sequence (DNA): TGTGCCAGCAGCCAAGACGGGGGTACCACAGATACGCAGTATTTT. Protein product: CASSQDGGTTDTQYF.

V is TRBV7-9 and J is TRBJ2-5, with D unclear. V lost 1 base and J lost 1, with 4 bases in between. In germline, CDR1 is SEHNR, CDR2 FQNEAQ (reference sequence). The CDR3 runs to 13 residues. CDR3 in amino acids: CASSLVGQETQYF. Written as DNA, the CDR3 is TGTGCCAGCAGCTTAGTCGGCCAAGAGACCCAGTACTTC.

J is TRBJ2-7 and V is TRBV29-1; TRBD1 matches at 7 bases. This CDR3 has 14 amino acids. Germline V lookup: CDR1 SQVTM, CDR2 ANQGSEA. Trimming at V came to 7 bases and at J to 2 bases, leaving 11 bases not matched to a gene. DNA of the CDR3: TGCAGCGCGGTGAATGACAGGGCTCCCTACGAGCAGTACTTC. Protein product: CSAVNDRAPYEQYF.

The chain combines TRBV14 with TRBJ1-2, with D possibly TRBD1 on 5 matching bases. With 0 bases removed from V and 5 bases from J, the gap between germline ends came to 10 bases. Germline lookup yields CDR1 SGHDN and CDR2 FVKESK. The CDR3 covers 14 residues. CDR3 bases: TGTGCCAGCAGCCAAGAGACAGTCTCATATGGCTACACCTTC. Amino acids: CASSQETVSYGYTF.

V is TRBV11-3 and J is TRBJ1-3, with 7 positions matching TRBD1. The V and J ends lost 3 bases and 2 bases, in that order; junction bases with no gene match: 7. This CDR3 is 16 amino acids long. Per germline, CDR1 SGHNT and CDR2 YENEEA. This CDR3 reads CASSFRQGVAGNTIYF. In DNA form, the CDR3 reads TGTGCCAGCAGCTTTCGACAGGGAGTCGCTGGAAACACCATATATTTT.

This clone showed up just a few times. The CDR3 loop reads CASRLEGQLNTEAFF. CDR3 sequence (DNA): TGTGCCAGCAGGTTAGAGGGACAGCTAAACACTGAAGCTTTCTTT. The V gene is TRBV2, the J gene TRBJ1-1; 7 bases fit TRBD1. CDR3 size: 15 residues. Germline V gene data show CDR1 as SNHLY and CDR2 as FYNNEI. V lost 6 bases and J lost 2; bases outside the gene matches: 9.

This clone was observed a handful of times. The CDR3 sequence is CASRQTGVNEQYF. The CDR3 DNA is TGTGCCAGCAGGCAGACAGGGGTGAACGAGCAGTACTTC. The rearrangement joins TRBV5-4 to TRBJ2-7, with TRBD1 identical over 8 bases. CDR1 and CDR2 (germline): SGHNT, YYREEE (reference sequence). The CDR3 has 13 residues. V gave up 5 bases and J gave up 5 bases; unmatched junction bases: 6.

CDR3 nucleotides: TGTGCCAGCAGCTACCCGGGACTAGCGGACTCCTACGAGCAGTACTTC. Translating it yields CASSYPGLADSYEQYF. The chain recombines TRBV5-4 with TRBJ2-7, with 11 bases fitting TRBD2. After removal of 3 bases from V and 0 bases from J, the junction contained 5 bases not matched to a gene. The CDR3 runs to 16 residues. Germline CDR1 SGHNT, CDR2 YYREEE (reference sequence).

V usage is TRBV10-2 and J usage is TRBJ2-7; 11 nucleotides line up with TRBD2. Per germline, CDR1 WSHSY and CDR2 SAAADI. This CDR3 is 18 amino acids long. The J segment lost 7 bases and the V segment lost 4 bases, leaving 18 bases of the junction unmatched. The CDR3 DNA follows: TGCGCCAGCAGTGTCTCTCTCGTAGCGGGGGGGCCCCTGGGAGAGCAGTACTTC. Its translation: CASSVSLVAGGPLGEQYF.

The CDR3 DNA reads as TGTGCCAGCAGTCTCTCTGGGGCCAACGTCCTGACTTTC. Amino acid sequence: CASSLSGANVLTF. This chain connects TRBV6-1 to TRBJ2-6; D gene ambiguous. Per the germline V gene, CDR1 is MNHNS and CDR2 is SASEGT. This CDR3 has 13 amino acids. Trimming left V 5 bases short and J 0 bases short, with 2 bases between.

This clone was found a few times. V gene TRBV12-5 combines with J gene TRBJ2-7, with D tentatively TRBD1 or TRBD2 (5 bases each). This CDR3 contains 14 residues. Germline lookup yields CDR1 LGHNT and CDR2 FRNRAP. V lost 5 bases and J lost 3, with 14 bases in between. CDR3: CASGPAGGGYEQYF. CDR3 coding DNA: TGTGCTAGTGGTCCCGCCGGTGGGGGCTACGAGCAGTACTTC.

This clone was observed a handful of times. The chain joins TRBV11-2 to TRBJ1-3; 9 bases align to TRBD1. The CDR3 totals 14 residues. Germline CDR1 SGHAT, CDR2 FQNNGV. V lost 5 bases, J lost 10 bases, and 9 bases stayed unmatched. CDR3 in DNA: TGTGCCAGCAGCCGTCCGGGACAGGGTATAACCATATATTTT. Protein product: CASSRPGQGITIYF.

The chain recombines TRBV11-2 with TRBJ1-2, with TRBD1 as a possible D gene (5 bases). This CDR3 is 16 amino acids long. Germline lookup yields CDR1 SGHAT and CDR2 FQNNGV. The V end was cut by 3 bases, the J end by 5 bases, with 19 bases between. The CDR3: CASSLDTASNWYGYTF. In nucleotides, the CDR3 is TGTGCCAGCAGCTTGGACACGGCCTCAAACTGGTATGGCTACACCTTC.

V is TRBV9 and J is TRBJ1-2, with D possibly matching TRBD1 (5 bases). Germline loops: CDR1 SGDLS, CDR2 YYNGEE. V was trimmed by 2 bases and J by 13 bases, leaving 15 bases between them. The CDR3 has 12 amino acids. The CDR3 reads CASSVPVRVPTF. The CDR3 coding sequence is TGTGCCAGCAGCGTCCCCGTCAGGGTTCCCACCTTC. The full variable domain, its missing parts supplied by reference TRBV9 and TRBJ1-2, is DSGVTQTPKHLITATGQRVTLRCSPRSGDLSVYWYQQSLDQGLQFLIQYYNGEERAKGNILERFSAQQFPDLHSELNLSSLELGDSALYFCASSVPVRVPTFGSGTRLTVV.

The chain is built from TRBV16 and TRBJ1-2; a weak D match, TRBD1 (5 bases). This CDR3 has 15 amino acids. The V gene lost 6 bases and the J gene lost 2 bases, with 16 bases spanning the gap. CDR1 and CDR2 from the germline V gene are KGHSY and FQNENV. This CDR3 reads CASSFTGVRNYGYTF. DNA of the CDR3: TGTGCCAGCAGTTTCACAGGAGTCCGAAACTATGGCTACACCTTC. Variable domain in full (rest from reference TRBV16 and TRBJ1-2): GEEVAQTPKHLVRGEGQKAKLYCAPIKGHSYVFWYQQVLKNEFKFLISFQNENVFDETGMPKERFSAKCLPNSPCSLEIQATKLEDSAVYFCASSFTGVRNYGYTFGSGTRLTVV.

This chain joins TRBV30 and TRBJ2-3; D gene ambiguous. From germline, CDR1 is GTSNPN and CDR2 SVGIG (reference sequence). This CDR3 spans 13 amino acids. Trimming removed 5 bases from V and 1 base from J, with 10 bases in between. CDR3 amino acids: CAWLREGTDTQYF. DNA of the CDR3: TGTGCCTGGTTAAGGGAAGGCACAGATACGCAGTATTTT.

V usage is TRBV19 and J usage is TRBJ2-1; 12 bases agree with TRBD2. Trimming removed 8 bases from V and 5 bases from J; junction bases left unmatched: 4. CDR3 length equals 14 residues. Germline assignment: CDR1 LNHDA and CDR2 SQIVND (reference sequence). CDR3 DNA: TGTGCCAGTTCCGGACTAGCGGGGAACAATGAGCAGTTCTTC. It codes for CASSGLAGNNEQFF.

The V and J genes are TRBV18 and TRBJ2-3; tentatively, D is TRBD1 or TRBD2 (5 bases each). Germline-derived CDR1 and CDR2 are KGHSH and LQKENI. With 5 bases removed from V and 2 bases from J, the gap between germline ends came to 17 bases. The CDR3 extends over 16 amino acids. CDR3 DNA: TGTGCCAGCTCAGCTGTACCGGGACCTACCACAGATACGCAGTATTTT. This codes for CASSAVPGPTTDTQYF. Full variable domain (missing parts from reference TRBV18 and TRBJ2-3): NAGVMQNPRHLVRRRGQEARLRCSPMKGHSHVYWYRQLPEEGLKFMVYLQKENIIDESGMPKERFSAEFPKEGPSILRIQQVVRGDSAAYFCASSAVPGPTTDTQYFGPGTRLTVL.

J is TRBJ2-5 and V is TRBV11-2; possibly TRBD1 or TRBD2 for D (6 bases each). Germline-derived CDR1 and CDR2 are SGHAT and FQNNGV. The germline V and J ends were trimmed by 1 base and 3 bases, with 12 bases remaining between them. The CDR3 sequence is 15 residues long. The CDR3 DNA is TGTGCCAGCAGCTTAGGAGGGGGGAGAGAAGAGACCCAGTACTTC. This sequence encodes CASSLGGGREETQYF.

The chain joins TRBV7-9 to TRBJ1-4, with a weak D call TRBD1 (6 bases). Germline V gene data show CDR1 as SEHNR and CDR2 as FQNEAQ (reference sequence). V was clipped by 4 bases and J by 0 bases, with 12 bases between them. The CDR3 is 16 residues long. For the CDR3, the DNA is TGTGCCAGCAGCTCGTTTTCAGGGGCAACTAATGAAAAACTGTTTTTT. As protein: CASSSFSGATNEKLFF.

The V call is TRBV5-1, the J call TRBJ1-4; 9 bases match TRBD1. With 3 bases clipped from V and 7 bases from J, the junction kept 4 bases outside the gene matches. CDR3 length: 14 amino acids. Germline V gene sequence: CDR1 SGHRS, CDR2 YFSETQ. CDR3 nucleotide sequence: TGCGCCAGCAGCTCCGACAGGGGGGGTGAAAAACTGTTTTTT. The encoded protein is CASSSDRGGEKLFF.

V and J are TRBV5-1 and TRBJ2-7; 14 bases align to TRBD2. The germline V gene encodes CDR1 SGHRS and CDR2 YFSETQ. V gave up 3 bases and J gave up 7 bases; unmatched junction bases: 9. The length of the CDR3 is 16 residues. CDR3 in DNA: TGCGCCAGCAGCTCCGGGACTAGCGGGGGACACGGGGAGCAGTACTTC. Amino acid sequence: CASSSGTSGGHGEQYF.

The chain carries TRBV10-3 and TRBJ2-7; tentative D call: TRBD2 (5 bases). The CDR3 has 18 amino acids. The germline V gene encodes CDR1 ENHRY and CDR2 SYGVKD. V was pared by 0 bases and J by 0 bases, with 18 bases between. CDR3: CAISESISPTGISYEQYF. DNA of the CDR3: TGTGCCATCAGTGAGTCGATTTCCCCGACGGGGATCTCCTACGAGCAGTACTTC.